This T cell receptor (beta chain) was retrieved from a study of Ad26.COV2.S vaccination and SARS-CoV-2 variants. Clones were read by immunoSEQ multiplex PCR, and TCRdb kept only the in-frame ones, dropping some. Of approximately 250,000 clones listed, 87% are singletons. Germline V gene sequence: CDR1 MRHNA, CDR2 SNTAGT. V was pared by 8 bases and J by 4 bases, with 9 bases between. The CDR3 loop spans 11 amino acids. Treatment indicated: 15 to 20 received Ad26.COV2.S at low or high dose, single or two shots; about 5 received placebo; per-sample allocation not given. At day 63 after the first vaccine or placebo injection, samples were drawn.

The receptor was isolated from a person aged 18-65 years who received the Ad26.COV2.S COVID-19 vaccine or a placebo. The V gene is TRBV6-4, the J gene TRBJ2-7, with D unclear. This specimen consisted of peripheral blood, obtained in a trial of Ad26.COV2.S vaccine versus placebo. The CDR3 nucleotides are TGTGCCAGCTGTACCCTTTACGAGCAGTACGTC. Amino acid sequence: CASCTLYEQYV.